These 22 T cell receptor beta chains were sequenced from one sample in a study of cytomegalovirus exposure and HLA in healthy donors. Vbeta (60) and Jbeta (13) primers were used in the PCR. Produced via immunoSEQ multiplex PCR; TCRdb's table is partial and in-frame only. This sample's table reports around 130,000 clones. Input material: PBMCs. These TCRs come from a woman in her 40s in good health and CMV-seronegative.

This chain connects TRBV7-9 to TRBJ1-1; the match to TRBD1 covers 8 bases. After removal of 3 bases from V and 0 bases from J, the junction contained 3 bases not matched to a gene. This CDR3 is 15 amino acids long. Germline CDR1 and CDR2: SEHNR and FQNEAQ (reference sequence). CDR3 sequence reads: CASSLETGVNTEAFF. The CDR3, as DNA: TGTGCCAGCAGCTTGGAGACAGGGGTGAACACTGAAGCTTTCTTT. Drawing the rest from reference TRBV7-9 and TRBJ1-1, the complete variable domain is DTGVSQNPRHKITKRGQNVTFRCDPISEHNRLYWYRQTLGQGPEFLTYFQNEAQLEKSRLLSDRFSAERPKGSFSTLEIQRTEQGDSAMYLCASSLETGVNTEAFFGQGTRLTVV.

This chain links TRBV27 with TRBJ1-4; unclear D gene. V was cut by 5 bases and J by 5 bases, with 12 bases left in between. CDR1 and CDR2 (germline): MNHEY, SMNVEV (reference sequence). CDR3 size: 14 residues. In DNA form, the CDR3 reads TGTGCCAGCAGTGTGACATGGCTGAATGAAAAACTGTTTTTT. Encoded protein: CASSVTWLNEKLFF.

The rearrangement links TRBV28 to TRBJ1-1; D might be TRBD1 (6 bases). The CDR3 runs to 12 residues. Per the germline V gene, CDR1 is MDHEN and CDR2 is SYDVKM. V was clipped by 6 bases and J by 10 bases, with 15 bases between them. The CDR3 region is CASRITGRVAFF. In nucleotides, the CDR3 is TGTGCCAGCAGGATTACAGGGAGGGTAGCTTTCTTT.

Written as DNA, the CDR3 is TGTGCCAGCAGCTTGAGAGGGTCGTCCTATAATTCACCCCTCCACTTT. Its protein product is CASSLRGSSYNSPLHF. The V gene is TRBV5-6, the J gene TRBJ1-6; D unresolved. This CDR3 comprises 16 residues. Trimming took 1 base from V and 1 from J, leaving 9 bases between them. Germline CDR1 is SGHDT and CDR2 is YYEEEE.

The chain joins TRBV11-2 to TRBJ2-3, with TRBD1 matching over 10 bases. J gave up 4 bases and V 6 bases, and 16 bases lay outside the gene matches. CDR1 and CDR2 from the germline V gene are SGHAT and FQNNGV. This CDR3 comprises 18 residues. The CDR3 loop reads CASRHRQGAGRLSDTQYF. The DNA of the CDR3 is TGTGCCAGCAGGCACAGACAGGGGGCGGGAAGGTTGTCAGATACGCAGTATTTT. Full variable domain (outside the CDR3, taken from reference TRBV11-2 and TRBJ2-3): EAGVAQSPRYKIIEKRQSVAFWCNPISGHATLYWYQQILGQGPKLLIQFQNNGVVDDSQLPKDRFSAERLKGVDSTLKIQPAKLEDSAVYLCASRHRQGAGRLSDTQYFGPGTRLTVL.

The gene calls are TRBV6-1 and TRBJ1-2; tentative D call: TRBD1 (6 bases). The CDR3 is made up of 13 amino acids. CDR1 is MNHNS and CDR2 is SASEGT in the germline V gene. Trimming pared 3 bases from V and 7 bases from J, leaving 12 bases between. The CDR3 DNA is TGTGCCAGCAGTGAGGCAGGGGTGGGTGGCTACACCTTC. It translates to CASSEAGVGGYTF.

V is TRBV7-2 and J is TRBJ1-4; 8 nucleotides match TRBD1. Germline values: CDR1 SGHTA, CDR2 FQGNSA. Losses at the gene ends were 5 bases for V and 8 bases for J; bases not matched to a gene: 7. This CDR3 is 14 amino acids long. CDR3 sequence: CASSIGQGGEKLFF. CDR3 bases: TGTGCCAGCAGCATAGGACAGGGTGGGGAAAAACTGTTTTTT. The whole variable domain, filled in from reference TRBV7-2 and TRBJ1-4, reads GAGVSQSPSNKVTEKGKDVELRCDPISGHTALYWYRQSLGQGLEFLIYFQGNSAPDKSGLPSDRFSAERTGGSVSTLTIQRTQQEDSAVYLCASSIGQGGEKLFFGSGTQLSVL.

The chain is built from TRBV7-2 and TRBJ2-1; D perhaps matches TRBD2 (5 bases). Germline V gives CDR1 SGHTA, CDR2 FQGNSA. The CDR3 covers 14 residues. Trimming cost V 5 bases and J 8 bases, with 16 bases left between them. The DNA for the CDR3 is TGTGCCAGCAGCCTAACGGCTAGCAGGTATGAGCAGTTCTTC. As protein: CASSLTASRYEQFF.

V and J are TRBV4-3 and TRBJ2-5; D may be TRBD1 (5 bases). The assigned J gene may be wrong: the sequence end matches TRBJ2-7 better. Germline CDR1 is LGHNA and CDR2 is YSLEER. The CDR3 runs 17 residues. CDR3 sequence: CASSQNVDSQGGYEQYF. CDR3 bases: TGCGCCAGCAGCCAGAACGTAGACTCCCAGGGTGGCTACGAGCAGTACTTC.

CDR3 sequence reads: CASSRTGDGYTF. The CDR3 DNA sequence: TGTGCCAGCAGTCGGACAGGGGATGGCTACACCTTC. The chain carries TRBV6-5 and TRBJ1-2, with 9 bases lining up with TRBD1. This CDR3 contains 12 residues. Germline CDR1 and CDR2: MNHEY and SVGAGI. J was trimmed by 6 bases and V by 5 bases; bases with no gene match: 1.

The V and J genes are TRBV6-4 and TRBJ2-3, with 12 bases identical to TRBD2. Trimming took 4 bases from V and 4 from J; bases not matched to a gene: 3. The germline V gene has CDR1 MRHNA and CDR2 SNTAGT. This CDR3 comprises 15 residues. Written as DNA, the CDR3 is TGTGCCAGCAGTGCGACTAGCGGGGGTGCAGATACGCAGTATTTT. Translated, it gives CASSATSGGADTQYF.

The chain carries TRBV2 and TRBJ2-3; D might be TRBD1 (6 bases). The CDR3 runs 13 residues. CDR1 SNHLY and CDR2 FYNNEI come from the germline V gene. Trimming shortened V by 7 bases and J by 3 bases, and 11 bases separated the two germline ends. The CDR3: CASTFRGTDTQYF. CDR3 DNA sequence: TGTGCCAGCACATTCAGGGGAACAGATACGCAGTATTTT.

J is TRBJ1-1 and V is TRBV5-5; TRBD1 agrees at 12 bases. The CDR3 extends over 15 amino acids. Trimming removed 4 bases from V and 8 bases from J; junction bases left unmatched: 9. The germline V gene encodes CDR1 SGHKS and CDR2 YYEKEE (reference sequence). The CDR3 nucleotides read TGTGCCAGCAGCCTCCCCGGGACAGGGGGCAGGGAAGCTTTCTTT. Amino acid sequence: CASSLPGTGGREAFF.

Comments on this clone: The junction and the germline gene differ at one end; a read error may be behind it. The CDR3 loop is CASKGQNRAYTSPLHF. Here the CDR3 DNA reads TGTGCCAGCAAGGGGCAGAACCGCGCGTATACTTCACCCCTCCACTTT. This sequence joins TRBV27 and TRBJ1-6; D may be TRBD1 (5 bases). The CDR3 has 16 residues. Per germline, CDR1 MNHEY and CDR2 SMNVEV (reference sequence).

The chain couples TRBV18 to TRBJ1-2; D gene uncertain. Germline CDR1 reads KGHSH; CDR2 reads LQKENI. Trimming took off 0 bases at V and 0 bases at J, with 8 bases between the two ends. The CDR3 totals 15 residues. The CDR3 spells CASSPPYRTNYGYTF. In DNA, the CDR3 is TGTGCCAGCTCACCACCTTACAGAACTAACTATGGCTACACCTTC.

The rearrangement joins TRBV5-4 to TRBJ2-1; D is ambiguous. The CDR3 length is 15 residues. Trimming pared 0 bases from V and 5 bases from J, leaving 12 bases between. Germline-derived CDR1 and CDR2 are SGHNT and YYREEE (reference sequence). For the CDR3, the DNA is TGTGCCAGCAGCTTGGACGTCCTAGTAAACAATGAGCAGTTCTTC. Translation: CASSLDVLVNNEQFF. Complete variable domain (other parts from reference TRBV5-4 and TRBJ2-1): ETGVTQSPTHLIKTRGQQVTLRCSSQSGHNTVSWYQQALGQGPQFIFQYYREEENGRGNFPPRFSGLQFPNYSSELNVNALELDDSALYLCASSLDVLVNNEQFFGPGTRLTVL.

The CDR3 DNA reads as TGTGCCAGCTCACCCACTTCGGTCCACGAGCAGTACTTC. Its protein product is CASSPTSVHEQYF. V gene TRBV18 combines with J gene TRBJ2-7; D is ambiguous. This CDR3 contains 13 residues. Germline-derived CDR1 and CDR2 are KGHSH and LQKENI. V lost 3 bases, J lost 5 bases, and 11 bases lay in between.

The rearrangement uses TRBV4-2 and TRBJ1-3, with 8 bases lining up with TRBD1. Germline V CDR1 and CDR2: LGHNA, YNFKEQ. The CDR3 spans 18 residues. After removal of 6 bases from V and 0 bases from J, the junction contained 13 bases not matched to a gene. DNA of the CDR3: TGTGCCAGCAGTCTAGAGGGGGCAGGGGGCCTCTCTGGAAACACCATATATTTT. Residues: CASSLEGAGGLSGNTIYF.

The chain recombines TRBV10-3 with TRBJ2-7, with a possible D match to TRBD1 (7 bases). V lost 10 bases and J lost 5, with 18 bases in between. This CDR3 contains 13 residues. CDR1 and CDR2 from the germline V gene are ENHRY and SYGVKD. The CDR3 sequence is CATAAGGNNEQYV. CDR3 coding DNA: TGTGCCACGGCAGCAGGGGGGAACAACGAGCAGTACGTC.

The gene calls are TRBV5-1 and TRBJ2-5; TRBD1 matches 7 bases. The length of the CDR3 is 14 residues. CDR1 is SGHRS, CDR2 YFSETQ, per germline. V lost 0 bases to trimming and J lost 5 bases; unmatched junction nucleotides: 4. The CDR3 DNA sequence: TGCGCCAGCAGCTTGGACGACAGGGAGGAGACCCAGTACTTC. This gives the protein CASSLDDREETQYF.

Here the CDR3 DNA reads TGTGCCGGCTCGCCATCGGACTACCAAGAGACCCAGTACTTC. It specifies CAGSPSDYQETQYF. The genes are TRBV6-1 and TRBJ2-5; maybe TRBD2 (5 bases). The CDR3 length is 14 residues. Germline V CDR1 and CDR2: MNHNS, SASEGT. Between the trimmed V and J ends, which lost 11 bases and 0 bases, there was a span of 16 bases.

This rearrangement joins TRBV29-1 to TRBJ1-6; D unresolved. The CDR3 covers 13 residues. The V end lost 5 bases, the J end lost 2 bases, and 7 bases lay between the germline ends. Germline CDR1 reads SQVTM; CDR2 reads ANQGSEA. The DNA for the CDR3 is TGCAGCGTTAGGAGCACCTATAATTCACCCCTCCACTTT. This translates into CSVRSTYNSPLHF.